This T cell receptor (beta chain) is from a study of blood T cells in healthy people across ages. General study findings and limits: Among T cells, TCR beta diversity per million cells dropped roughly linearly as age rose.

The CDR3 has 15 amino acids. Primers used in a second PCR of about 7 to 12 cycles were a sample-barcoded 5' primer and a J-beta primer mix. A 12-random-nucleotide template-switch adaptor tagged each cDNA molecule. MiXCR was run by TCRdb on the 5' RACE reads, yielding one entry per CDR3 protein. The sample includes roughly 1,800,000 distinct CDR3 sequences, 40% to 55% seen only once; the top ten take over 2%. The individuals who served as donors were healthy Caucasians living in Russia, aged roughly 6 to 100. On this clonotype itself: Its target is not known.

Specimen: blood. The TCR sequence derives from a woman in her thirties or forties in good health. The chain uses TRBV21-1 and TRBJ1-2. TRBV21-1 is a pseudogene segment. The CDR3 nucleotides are TGTGCCAGCACCCGTTTAGGGGAGGGGAGCTATGGCTACACCTTC. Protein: CASTRLGEGSYGYTF.